This is a list of T cell receptor beta chains from one sample in a study of shared clonotypes between healthy human individuals. Measured with immunoSEQ multiplex PCR; TCRdb has only the in-frame clones, and not every one. The sample includes more than 1.2 million clones, approximately 98.5% seen only once; the top ten take over 0.3%. Sequencing was performed on naive CD4+ T cells sorted from blood. These receptors all stem from a man aged 30-40 years in good health. The CDR3 runs from the conserved cysteine through the conserved F or W. The order of the fields is clone size, D gene, J gene, V gene, CDR3 protein, CDR3 DNA. A D gene is named only where the DNA matches it firmly. Only part of the rows carry a size: once, few, many, or a class if the clone is expanded.

abundance: once; d_gene: TRBD1; j_gene: TRBJ2-7; v_gene: TRBV29-1; CDR3aa: CSVRGTGFNEQYF; CDR3nt: TGCAGCGTCCGCGGGACAGGGTTCAACGAGCAGTACTTC
abundance: -; d_gene: -; j_gene: TRBJ2-5; v_gene: TRBV11-1; CDR3aa: CASSLRQVKETQYF; CDR3nt: TGTGCCAGCAGCTTAAGACAGGTGAAAGAGACCCAGTACTTC
abundance: -; d_gene: -; j_gene: TRBJ2-7; v_gene: TRBV5-1; CDR3aa: CASSPDEAGYEQYF; CDR3nt: TGCGCCAGCAGCCCGGATGAGGCGGGATACGAGCAGTACTTC
abundance: -; d_gene: TRBD2; j_gene: TRBJ2-3; v_gene: TRBV7-9; CDR3aa: CASSLAAGGPADTQYF; CDR3nt: TGTGCCAGCAGCTTAGCGGCGGGAGGGCCAGCAGATACGCAGTATTTT
abundance: -; d_gene: TRBD1; j_gene: TRBJ1-4; v_gene: TRBV25-1; CDR3aa: CASRPTGANEKLFF; CDR3nt: TGTGCCAGCAGGCCCACAGGGGCTAATGAAAAACTGTTTTTT
abundance: -; d_gene: -; j_gene: TRBJ2-7; v_gene: TRBV5-1; CDR3aa: CASSLDPRQRNTYEQYF; CDR3nt: TGCGCCAGCAGCTTGGACCCACGACAGCGCAATACCTACGAGCAGTACTTC
abundance: -; d_gene: -; j_gene: TRBJ2-3; v_gene: TRBV11-2; CDR3aa: CASSLPRRGNTDTQYF; CDR3nt: TGTGCCAGCAGTCTCCCGCGGCGGGGAAACACAGATACGCAGTATTTT
abundance: -; d_gene: TRBD2; j_gene: TRBJ2-7; v_gene: TRBV6-5; CDR3aa: CASSYSTSGGYEQYF; CDR3nt: TGTGCCAGCAGTTACTCGACGTCCGGGGGGTACGAGCAGTACTTC
abundance: -; d_gene: -; j_gene: TRBJ2-5; v_gene: TRBV5-1; CDR3aa: CASSLGTHQETQYF; CDR3nt: TGCGCCAGCAGCTTGGGGACACATCAAGAGACCCAGTACTTC
abundance: once; d_gene: -; j_gene: TRBJ2-7; v_gene: TRBV5-1; CDR3aa: CASSLLDEQYF; CDR3nt: TGCGCCAGCAGCTTGTTGGACGAGCAGTACTTC
abundance: once; d_gene: TRBD2; j_gene: TRBJ2-1; v_gene: TRBV29-1; CDR3aa: CSVDLREGRNEQFF; CDR3nt: TGCAGCGTTGACTTGCGGGAGGGGAGGAATGAGCAGTTCTTC
abundance: -; d_gene: -; j_gene: TRBJ1-2; v_gene: TRBV29-1; CDR3aa: CSVEDTRYGYTF; CDR3nt: TGCAGCGTTGAAGACACCCGCTATGGCTACACCTTC
abundance: -; d_gene: -; j_gene: TRBJ2-5; v_gene: TRBV18; CDR3aa: CASSPPSTQTQYF; CDR3nt: TGTGCCAGCTCACCGCCCAGTACTCAGACCCAGTACTTC
abundance: -; d_gene: -; j_gene: TRBJ2-1; v_gene: TRBV11-2; CDR3aa: CASSSTRGSYNEQFF; CDR3nt: TGTGCCAGCAGCTCTACTCGAGGCTCCTACAATGAGCAGTTCTTC
abundance: -; d_gene: TRBD2; j_gene: TRBJ2-1; v_gene: TRBV7-9; CDR3aa: CASSPLGLAGTSYNEQFF; CDR3nt: TGTGCCAGCAGCCCCCTGGGGCTAGCGGGGACCTCCTACAATGAGCAGTTCTTC
abundance: -; d_gene: -; j_gene: TRBJ2-1; v_gene: TRBV4-2; CDR3aa: CASSQRDKDNEQFF; CDR3nt: TGTGCCAGCAGCCAAAGGGACAAGGACAATGAGCAGTTCTTC
abundance: once; d_gene: -; j_gene: TRBJ2-3; v_gene: TRBV5-1; CDR3aa: CASSFGGSSADTQYF; CDR3nt: TGCGCCAGCAGCTTTGGGGGGTCCTCCGCAGATACGCAGTATTTT
abundance: -; d_gene: -; j_gene: TRBJ1-5; v_gene: TRBV19; CDR3aa: CASSMRTGQPQHF; CDR3nt: TGTGCCAGTAGTATGAGGACCGGCCAGCCCCAGCATTTT
abundance: -; d_gene: -; j_gene: TRBJ2-1; v_gene: TRBV6-4; CDR3aa: CASSPAVGYNEQFF; CDR3nt: TGTGCCAGCAGTCCGGCTGTTGGCTACAATGAGCAGTTCTTC
abundance: -; d_gene: -; j_gene: TRBJ2-7; v_gene: TRBV9; CDR3aa: CASSVAGSDLYEQYF; CDR3nt: TGTGCCAGCAGCGTAGCGGGATCGGACCTCTACGAGCAGTACTTC
abundance: -; d_gene: -; j_gene: TRBJ2-1; v_gene: TRBV7-9; CDR3aa: CASSSPPDGVEDNEQFF; CDR3nt: TGTGCCAGCAGCTCGCCACCTGACGGTGTAGAGGACAATGAGCAGTTCTTC
abundance: -; d_gene: -; j_gene: TRBJ2-2; v_gene: TRBV7-9; CDR3aa: CASSLPRIVGELFF; CDR3nt: TGTGCCAGCAGCTTACCCCGAATCGTCGGGGAGCTGTTTTTT
abundance: -; d_gene: -; j_gene: TRBJ2-1; v_gene: TRBV25-1; CDR3aa: CASSEYRGTGGSKEQFF; CDR3nt: TGTGCCAGCAGTGAATACCGCGGGACTGGGGGTTCTAAGGAGCAGTTCTTC
abundance: -; d_gene: -; j_gene: TRBJ2-5; v_gene: TRBV7-9; CDR3aa: CASSPLIYQETQYF; CDR3nt: TGTGCCAGCAGTCCCCTAATCTACCAAGAGACCCAGTACTTC
abundance: few; d_gene: -; j_gene: TRBJ2-3; v_gene: TRBV11-2; CDR3aa: CASSLGPAGRSADTQYF; CDR3nt: TGTGCCAGCAGCTTAGGGCCGGCGGGGAGGTCAGCAGATACGCAGTATTTT
abundance: -; d_gene: TRBD1; j_gene: TRBJ2-1; v_gene: TRBV11-3; CDR3aa: CASSPGQGFDEQFF; CDR3nt: TGTGCCAGCAGTCCGGGACAGGGGTTCGATGAGCAGTTCTTC
abundance: -; d_gene: -; j_gene: TRBJ1-5; v_gene: TRBV5-4; CDR3aa: CASSLGGGQPQHF; CDR3nt: TGTGCCAGCAGCTTGGGAGGGGGTCAGCCCCAGCATTTT
abundance: -; d_gene: -; j_gene: TRBJ2-7; v_gene: TRBV10-2; CDR3aa: CASSDWGSSYEQYF; CDR3nt: TGCGCCAGCAGTGATTGGGGGAGCTCCTACGAGCAGTACTTC
abundance: -; d_gene: -; j_gene: TRBJ1-5; v_gene: TRBV7-3; CDR3aa: CASSKGNSNQPQHF; CDR3nt: TGTGCCAGCAGCAAAGGTAATAGCAATCAGCCCCAGCATTTT
abundance: -; d_gene: -; j_gene: TRBJ2-7; v_gene: TRBV18; CDR3aa: CASSPLYRADSYEQYF; CDR3nt: TGTGCCAGCTCACCACTATATAGGGCAGACTCCTACGAGCAGTACTTC
abundance: -; d_gene: -; j_gene: TRBJ1-5; v_gene: TRBV19; CDR3aa: CASSIRGFNQPQHF; CDR3nt: TGTGCCAGTAGTATTCGCGGGTTCAATCAGCCCCAGCATTTT